This T cell receptor beta chain originates from a study of T cells in tumors after PD-1 blockade. Study-level background: During anti-PD-1 treatment, some patients continued daily vismodegib 150 mg.

Here immunoSEQ multiplex PCR was the method, and the copy in TCRdb shows in-frame clones only, minus some. The sample carries about 8,200 clones, roughly 62% recorded once. The germline V gene has CDR1 LNHDA and CDR2 SQIVND (reference sequence). Trimming cost V 3 bases and J 0 bases, with 9 bases left between them. The CDR3 is 15 residues long. Study-level results: Blood contained approximately 41% of the tumor's TCR clonotypes.

Time point reported: second of two post-therapy site-matched biopsies about two months apart. Tumor or blood genomic DNA was sequenced, with inputs of about 550 ng to 6,004 ng. As for this clone: The antigen is undetermined.

The TCR was taken from a human donor with basal cell carcinoma. Sequencing was performed on tumor tissue, taken after anti-PD-1 treatment. The chain recombines TRBV19 with TRBJ2-1; D not certain. The CDR3 nucleotides are TGTGCCAGTAGTATTAAGGGAAGCTCCTACAATGAGCAGTTCTTC. It translates to CASSIKGSSYNEQFF.